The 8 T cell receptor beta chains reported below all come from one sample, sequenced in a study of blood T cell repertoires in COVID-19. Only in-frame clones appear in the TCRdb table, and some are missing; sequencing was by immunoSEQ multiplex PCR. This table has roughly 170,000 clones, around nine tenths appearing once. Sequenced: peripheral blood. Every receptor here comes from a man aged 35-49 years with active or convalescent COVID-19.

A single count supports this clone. CDR3 nucleotides: TGTGCCAGTAGTATAGACCTAGGGGAGGGCCCAACGAATCATCCTGAAGCTTTCTTT. This translates into CASSIDLGEGPTNHPEAFF. This chain connects TRBV19 to TRBJ1-1, with D tentatively TRBD1 (5 bases). With 0 bases removed from V and 6 bases from J, the gap between germline ends came to 26 bases. Germline CDR1 and CDR2: LNHDA and SQIVND (reference sequence). The CDR3 length is 19 residues.

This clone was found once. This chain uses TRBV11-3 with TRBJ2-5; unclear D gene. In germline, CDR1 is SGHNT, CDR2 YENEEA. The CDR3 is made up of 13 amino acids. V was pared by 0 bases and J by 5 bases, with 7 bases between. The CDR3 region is CASSLDLGETQYF. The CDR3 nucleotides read TGTGCCAGCAGCTTAGATCTCGGGGAGACCCAGTACTTC.

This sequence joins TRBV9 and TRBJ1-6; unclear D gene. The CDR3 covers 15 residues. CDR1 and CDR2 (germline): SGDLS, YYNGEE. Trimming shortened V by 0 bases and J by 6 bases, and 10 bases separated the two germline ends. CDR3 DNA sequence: TGTGCCAGCAGCGTAGCAGCAGGATCTAATTCACCCCTCCACTTT. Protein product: CASSVAAGSNSPLHF.

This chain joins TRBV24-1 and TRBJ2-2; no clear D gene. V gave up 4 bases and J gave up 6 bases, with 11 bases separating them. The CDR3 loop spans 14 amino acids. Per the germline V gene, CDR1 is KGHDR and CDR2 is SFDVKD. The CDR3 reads CATSDPAGPGELFF. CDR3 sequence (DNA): TGTGCCACCAGTGACCCCGCAGGCCCCGGGGAGCTGTTTTTT.

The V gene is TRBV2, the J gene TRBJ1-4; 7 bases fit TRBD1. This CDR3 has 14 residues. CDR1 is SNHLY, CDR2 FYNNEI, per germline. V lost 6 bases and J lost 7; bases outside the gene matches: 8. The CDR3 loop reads CASSKETGREKLFF. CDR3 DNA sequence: TGTGCCAGCAGCAAGGAGACAGGGCGTGAAAAACTGTTTTTT.

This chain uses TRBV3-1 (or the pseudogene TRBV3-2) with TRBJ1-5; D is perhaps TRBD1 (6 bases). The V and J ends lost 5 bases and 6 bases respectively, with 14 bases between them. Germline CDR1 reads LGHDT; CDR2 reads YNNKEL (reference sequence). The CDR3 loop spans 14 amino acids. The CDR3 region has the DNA TGTGCCAGCAGCGAAGCAGAAGGGGGTCAGCCCCAGCATTTT. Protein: CASSEAEGGQPQHF.

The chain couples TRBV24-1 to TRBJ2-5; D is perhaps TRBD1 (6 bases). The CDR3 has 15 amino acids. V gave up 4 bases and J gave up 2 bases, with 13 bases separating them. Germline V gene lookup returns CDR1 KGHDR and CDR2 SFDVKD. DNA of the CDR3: TGTGCCACCAGTGACAGGGGATCGGGACAAGAGACCCAGTACTTC. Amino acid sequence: CATSDRGSGQETQYF.

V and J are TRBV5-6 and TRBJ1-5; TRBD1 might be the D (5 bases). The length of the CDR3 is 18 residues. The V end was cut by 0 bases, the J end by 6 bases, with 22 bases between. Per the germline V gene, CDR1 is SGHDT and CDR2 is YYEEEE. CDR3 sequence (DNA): TGTGCCAGCAGCTTGGGAGAGCGGGAGACCCCCGGGGGTCAGCCCCAGCATTTT. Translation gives CASSLGERETPGGQPQHF.